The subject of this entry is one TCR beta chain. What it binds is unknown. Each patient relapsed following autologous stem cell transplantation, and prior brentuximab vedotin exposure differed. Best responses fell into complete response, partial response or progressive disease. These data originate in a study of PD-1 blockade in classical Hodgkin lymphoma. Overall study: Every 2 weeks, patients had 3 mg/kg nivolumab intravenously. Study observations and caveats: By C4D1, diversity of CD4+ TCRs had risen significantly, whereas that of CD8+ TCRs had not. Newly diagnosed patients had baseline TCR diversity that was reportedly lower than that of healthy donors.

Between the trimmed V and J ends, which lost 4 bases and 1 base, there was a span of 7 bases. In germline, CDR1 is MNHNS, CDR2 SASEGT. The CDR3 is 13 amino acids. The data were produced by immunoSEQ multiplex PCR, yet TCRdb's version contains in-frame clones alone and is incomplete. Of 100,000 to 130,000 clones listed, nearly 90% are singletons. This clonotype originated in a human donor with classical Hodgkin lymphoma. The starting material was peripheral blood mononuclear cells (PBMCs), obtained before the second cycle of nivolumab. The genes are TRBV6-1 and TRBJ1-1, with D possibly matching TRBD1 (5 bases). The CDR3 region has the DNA TGTGCCAGCAGTGCGACAGCGAACACTGAAGCTTTCTTT. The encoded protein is CASSATANTEAFF.